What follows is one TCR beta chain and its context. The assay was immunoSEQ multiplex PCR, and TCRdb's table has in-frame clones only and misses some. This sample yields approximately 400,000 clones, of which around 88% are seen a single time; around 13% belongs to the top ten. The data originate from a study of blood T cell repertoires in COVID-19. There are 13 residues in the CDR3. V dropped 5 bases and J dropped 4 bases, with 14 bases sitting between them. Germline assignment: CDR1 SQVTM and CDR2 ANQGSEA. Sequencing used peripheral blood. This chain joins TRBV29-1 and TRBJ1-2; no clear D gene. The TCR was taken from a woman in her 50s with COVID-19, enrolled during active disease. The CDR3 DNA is TGCAGCGTTCACAACCAGGAAGGCTATGGCTACACCTTC. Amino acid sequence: CSVHNQEGYGYTF. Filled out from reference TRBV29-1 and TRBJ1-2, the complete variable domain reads SAVISQKPSRDICQRGTSLTIQCQVDSQVTMMFWYRQQPGQSLTLIATANQGSEATYESGFVIDKFPISRPNLTFSTLTVSNMSPEDSSIYLCSVHNQEGYGYTFGSGTRLTVV.